The sample holds one count of the clone carrying this T cell receptor beta chain. Its antigen remains unidentified. The sample comes from a study of OX40 agonist ivuxolimab in advanced cancers. The overall study: The treatment was a fully human IgG2 OX40 agonist, ivuxolimab. Overall study results and limits: Dose levels from 0.1 to 3.0 mg/kg saw CD4+ and CD8+ blood T cells expand clonally by week 6.

Generated by immunoSEQ multiplex PCR, the TCRdb table keeps only in-frame clones and is missing some. The table records more than 60,000 clones, 90% to 95% of them present only once. This CDR3 comprises 15 residues. Germline V lookup: CDR1 LGHNA, CDR2 YSLEER. Between the trimmed V and J ends, which lost 0 bases and 3 bases, there was a span of 12 bases. The sequence was obtained from an adult with an advanced solid tumor such as melanoma, head and neck, liver or kidney cancer. The specimen comprised CD4+ or CD8+ T cells sorted from blood, sampled in a trial of the OX40 agonist ivuxolimab. The chain combines TRBV4-3 with TRBJ2-7, with D possibly TRBD2 on 5 matching bases. CDR3 sequence reads: CASSQDYLGGYEQYF. CDR3 nucleotides: TGCGCCAGCAGCCAAGACTACCTAGGAGGCTACGAGCAGTACTTC.